These 3 T cell receptor beta chains were sequenced from one sample in a study of cytomegalovirus exposure and HLA in healthy donors (dated by TCRdb to about 2017). The library was generated by the immunoSEQ multiplex PCR assay. A mixture of 60 forward primers for TCR Vbeta segments and 13 reverse primers for TCR Jbeta segments was used in the multiplex PCR. TCRdb took over this immuneACCESS table, retaining in-frame rearrangements with V and J assigned. Such tables are incomplete; in checked studies, under half of the missing clones stem from an unresolved V gene, and the remainder is unexplained. The sample table shows 50,000 or so clones, and roughly 73% are seen once. The ten largest clones represent 2.5% to 3% of the sample. Material: PBMCs. The source is a woman in her thirties or forties in good health and CMV-seropositive.

The CDR3 sequence is CASSPAGGPTYEQYF. CDR3 coding DNA: TGTGCCAGCAGCCCCGCTGGGGGCCCCACCTACGAGCAGTACTTC. The gene calls are TRBV4-2 and TRBJ2-7; D is possibly TRBD1 (6 bases). Germline lookup yields CDR1 LGHNA and CDR2 YNFKEQ. This CDR3 contains 15 residues. Trimming removed 4 bases from V and 2 bases from J, with 15 bases in between.

This clone was observed a few times. The genes are TRBV6-5 and TRBJ1-5, with TRBD1 as a possible D gene (6 bases). This CDR3 comprises 15 residues. CDR1 is MNHEY, CDR2 SVGAGI, per germline. Trimming left V 2 bases short and J 7 bases short, with 15 bases between. In DNA, the CDR3 is TGTGCCAGCAGTTACAGGGCGGGGGCGCGGCAGCCCCAGCATTTT. Translation gives CASSYRAGARQPQHF.

V usage is TRBV14 and J usage is TRBJ1-2; weak D call: TRBD1 (5 bases). Germline CDR1 reads SGHDN; CDR2 reads FVKESK. The V end lost 1 base, the J end lost 11 bases, and 17 bases lay between the germline ends. The CDR3 length is 14 residues. The CDR3 DNA is TGTGCCAGCAGCCAAGTTGCCTCGGCGGGGGGATACACCTTC. Translated, it gives CASSQVASAGGYTF.